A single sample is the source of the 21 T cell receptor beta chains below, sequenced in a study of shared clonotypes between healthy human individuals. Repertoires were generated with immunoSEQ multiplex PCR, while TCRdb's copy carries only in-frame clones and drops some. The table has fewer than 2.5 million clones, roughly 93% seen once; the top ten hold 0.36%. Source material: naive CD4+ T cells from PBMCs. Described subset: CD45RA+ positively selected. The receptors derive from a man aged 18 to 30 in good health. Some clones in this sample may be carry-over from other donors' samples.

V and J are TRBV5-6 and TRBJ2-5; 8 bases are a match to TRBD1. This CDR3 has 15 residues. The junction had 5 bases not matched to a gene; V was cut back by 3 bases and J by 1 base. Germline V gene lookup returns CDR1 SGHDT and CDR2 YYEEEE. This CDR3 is CASSSDRATQETQYF. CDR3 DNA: TGTGCCAGCAGCTCGGACAGGGCCACCCAAGAGACCCAGTACTTC.

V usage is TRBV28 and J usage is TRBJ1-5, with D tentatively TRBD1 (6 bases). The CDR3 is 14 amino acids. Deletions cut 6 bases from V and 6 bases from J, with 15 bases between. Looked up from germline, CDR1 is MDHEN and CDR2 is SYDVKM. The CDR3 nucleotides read TGTGCCAGCAGAATATGGACAGCTGGTCAGCCCCAGCATTTT. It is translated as CASRIWTAGQPQHF.

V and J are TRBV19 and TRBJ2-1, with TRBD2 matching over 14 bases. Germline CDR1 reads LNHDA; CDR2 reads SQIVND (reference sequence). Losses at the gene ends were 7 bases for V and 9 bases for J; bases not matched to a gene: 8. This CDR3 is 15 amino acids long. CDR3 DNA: TGTGCCAGTAAAGGACTAGCGGGAGGCGAAGGTGAGCAGTTCTTC. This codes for CASKGLAGGEGEQFF.

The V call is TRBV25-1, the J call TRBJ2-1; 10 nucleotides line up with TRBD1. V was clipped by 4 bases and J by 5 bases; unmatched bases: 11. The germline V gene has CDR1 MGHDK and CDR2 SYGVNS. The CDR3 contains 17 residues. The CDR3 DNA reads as TGTGCCAGCAGTGCATCCCCCAGCGGGACAGGGGACAATGAGCAGTTCTTC. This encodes CASSASPSGTGDNEQFF.

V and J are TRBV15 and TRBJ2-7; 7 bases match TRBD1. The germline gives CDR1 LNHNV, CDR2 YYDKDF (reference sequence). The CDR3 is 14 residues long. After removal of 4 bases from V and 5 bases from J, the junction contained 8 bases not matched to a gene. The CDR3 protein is CATSTWDSSDEQYF. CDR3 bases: TGTGCCACCAGCACCTGGGACAGCAGTGACGAGCAGTACTTC.

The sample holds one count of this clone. CDR3 bases: TGTGCCAGCAGCCCGAAGGTTAGCGAAAAACTGTTTTTT. Its translation: CASSPKVSEKLFF. The V call is TRBV14, the J call TRBJ1-4; D ambiguous. V was trimmed by 4 bases and J by 8 bases, leaving 11 bases between them. The CDR3 consists of 13 residues. CDR1 and CDR2 from the germline V gene are SGHDN and FVKESK. The full variable domain, rest sourced from reference TRBV14 and TRBJ1-4, is EAGVTQFPSHSVIEKGQTVTLRCDPISGHDNLYWYRRVMGKEIKFLLHFVKESKQDESGMPNNRFLAERTGGTYSTLKVQPAELEDSGVYFCASSPKVSEKLFFGSGTQLSVL.

The CDR3 DNA is TGTGCCACCAGCAGAGATCGGGCACAGGGAAACTATGGCTACACCTTC. Translation gives CATSRDRAQGNYGYTF. The J gene is TRBJ1-2, the V gene TRBV15; perhaps TRBD1 as D (6 bases). V gave up 0 bases and J gave up 2 bases, with 13 bases separating them. The CDR3 totals 16 residues. In germline, CDR1 is LNHNV, CDR2 YYDKDF (reference sequence).

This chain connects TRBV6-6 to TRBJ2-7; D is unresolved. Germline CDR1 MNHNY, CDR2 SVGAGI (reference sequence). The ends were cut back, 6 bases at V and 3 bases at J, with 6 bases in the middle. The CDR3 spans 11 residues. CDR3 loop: CASRQNYEQYF. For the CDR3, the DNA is TGTGCCAGCAGGCAGAACTACGAGCAGTACTTC.

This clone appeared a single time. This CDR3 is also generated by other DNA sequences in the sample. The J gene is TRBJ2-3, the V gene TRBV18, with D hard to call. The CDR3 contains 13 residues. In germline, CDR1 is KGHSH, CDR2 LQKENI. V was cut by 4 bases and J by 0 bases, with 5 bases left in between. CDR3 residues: CASSRDSTDTQYF. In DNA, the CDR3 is TGTGCCAGCTCACGTGACAGCACAGATACGCAGTATTTT.

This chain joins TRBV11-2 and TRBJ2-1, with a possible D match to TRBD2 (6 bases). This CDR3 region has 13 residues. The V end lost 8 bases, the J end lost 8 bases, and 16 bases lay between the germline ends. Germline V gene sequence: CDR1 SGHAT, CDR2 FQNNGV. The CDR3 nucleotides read TGTGCCAGCGGCAGAACCGGGAGCGATGAGCAGTTCTTC. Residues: CASGRTGSDEQFF.

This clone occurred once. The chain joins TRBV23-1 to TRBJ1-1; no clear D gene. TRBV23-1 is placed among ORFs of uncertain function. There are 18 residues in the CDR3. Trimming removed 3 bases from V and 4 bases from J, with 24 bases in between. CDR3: CASSHPTPEEGRSTEAFF. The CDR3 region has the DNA TGCGCCAGCAGTCACCCGACCCCGGAGGAGGGAAGGAGCACTGAAGCTTTCTTT.

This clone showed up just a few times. CDR3 coding DNA: TGTGCCAGCAGTTTATCGAGTAGCGAGCAGTACTTC. This codes for CASSLSSSEQYF. The chain recombines TRBV28 with TRBJ2-7; D not certain. CDR1 is MDHEN, CDR2 SYDVKM, per germline. This CDR3 is 12 amino acids long. Trimming took off 1 base at V and 6 bases at J, with 7 bases between the two ends.

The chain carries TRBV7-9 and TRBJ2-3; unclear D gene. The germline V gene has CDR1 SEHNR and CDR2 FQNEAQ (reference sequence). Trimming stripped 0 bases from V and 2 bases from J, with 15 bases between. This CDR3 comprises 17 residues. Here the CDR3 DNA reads TGTGCCAGCAGCTTAGCGCTCGCCCCACTGCTCACAGATACGCAGTATTTT. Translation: CASSLALAPLLTDTQYF. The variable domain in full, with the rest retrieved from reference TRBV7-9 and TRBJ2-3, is DTGVSQNPRHKITKRGQNVTFRCDPISEHNRLYWYRQTLGQGPEFLTYFQNEAQLEKSRLLSDRFSAERPKGSFSTLEIQRTEQGDSAMYLCASSLALAPLLTDTQYFGPGTRLTVL.

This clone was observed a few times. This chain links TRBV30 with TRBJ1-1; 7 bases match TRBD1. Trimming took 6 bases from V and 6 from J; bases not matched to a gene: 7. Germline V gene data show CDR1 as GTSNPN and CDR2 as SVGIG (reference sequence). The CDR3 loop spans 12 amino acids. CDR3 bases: TGTGCCTGTACACAGGGGTATCCTGAAGCTTTCTTT. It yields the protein CACTQGYPEAFF.

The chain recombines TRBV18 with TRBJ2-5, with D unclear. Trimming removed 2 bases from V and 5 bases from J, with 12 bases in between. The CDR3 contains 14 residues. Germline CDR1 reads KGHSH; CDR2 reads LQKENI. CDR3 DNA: TGTGCCAGCTCACCATCTTTTTCCCGGGAGACCCAGTACTTC. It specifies CASSPSFSRETQYF.

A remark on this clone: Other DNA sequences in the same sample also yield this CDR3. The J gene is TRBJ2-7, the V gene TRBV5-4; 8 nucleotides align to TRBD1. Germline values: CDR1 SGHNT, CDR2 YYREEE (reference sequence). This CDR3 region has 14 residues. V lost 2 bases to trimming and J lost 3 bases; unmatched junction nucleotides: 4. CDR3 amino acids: CASSLQGGGYEQYF. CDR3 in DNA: TGTGCCAGCAGCTTACAGGGGGGCGGCTACGAGCAGTACTTC.

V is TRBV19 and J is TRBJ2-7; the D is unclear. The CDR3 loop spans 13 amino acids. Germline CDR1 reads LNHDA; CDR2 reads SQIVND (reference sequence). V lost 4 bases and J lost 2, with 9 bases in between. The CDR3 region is CASSRSITYEQYF. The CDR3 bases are TGTGCCAGTAGTAGGTCAATTACCTACGAGCAGTACTTC.

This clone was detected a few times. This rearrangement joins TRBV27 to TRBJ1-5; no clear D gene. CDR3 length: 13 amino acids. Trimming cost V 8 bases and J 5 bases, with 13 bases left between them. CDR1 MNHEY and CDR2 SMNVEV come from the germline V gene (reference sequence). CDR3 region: CASQDGAYQPQHF. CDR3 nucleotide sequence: TGTGCCAGCCAGGACGGCGCATATCAGCCCCAGCATTTT.

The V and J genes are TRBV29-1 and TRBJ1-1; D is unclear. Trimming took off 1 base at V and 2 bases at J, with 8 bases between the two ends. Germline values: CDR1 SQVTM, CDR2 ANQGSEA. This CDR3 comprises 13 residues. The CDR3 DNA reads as TGCAGCGTTGAAGGGGTATACAACACTGAAGCTTTCTTT. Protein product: CSVEGVYNTEAFF.

The CDR3 spells CASSDPAGAGSPLNEQFF. Written as DNA, the CDR3 is TGCGCCAGCAGCGACCCTGCCGGGGCGGGGAGTCCGCTCAATGAGCAGTTCTTC. The J gene is TRBJ2-1, the V gene TRBV5-1, with D perhaps matching TRBD2 (6 bases). This CDR3 region has 18 residues. From germline, CDR1 is SGHRS and CDR2 YFSETQ. Trimming took off 4 bases at V and 6 bases at J, with 26 bases between the two ends.

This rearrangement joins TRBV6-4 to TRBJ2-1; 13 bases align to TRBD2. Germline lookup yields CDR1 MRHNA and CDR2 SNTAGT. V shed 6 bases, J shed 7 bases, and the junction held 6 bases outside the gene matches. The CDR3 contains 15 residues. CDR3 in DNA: TGTGCCAGCAGCGGACTAGCGGGAGCAAATAATGAGCAGTTCTTC. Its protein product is CASSGLAGANNEQFF.